Detailed here is one T cell receptor beta chain. This clonotype was detected only a few times. Its antigen remains undetermined. It has no much larger one-base neighbor in the sample; base qualities were not kept. Genomic DNA extracted from bulk tumor tissue served as TCR template, with roughly 610 ng gDNA amplified per sample. During surgery, multiple biopsies were taken from each primary tumor and placed as far apart as possible within the tumor mass. Patients in the study cohort, which was described as untreated, were newly diagnosed NSCLC cases going through curative surgery. The samples came from under 17 patients with newly diagnosed non-small cell lung cancer who were having surgery intended to be curative. A couple of independent pathologists reviewed the resected tumor masses. Sequencing was performed only on DNA and RNA samples of high quality. The TCR beta CDR3 region was amplified with a multiplex PCR system whose first round of roughly 11 cycles used 32 V-gene forward primers and 13 J-gene reverse primers. The first PCR round was done with a QIAGEN Multiplex PCR Kit, and the primer sequences were filed in Chinese patent CN105087789A. Illumina universal primers were added in a second PCR round performed with the Phusion High-Fidelity PCR Kit. Paired-end sequencing of TCR libraries was carried out on the Illumina HiSeq X Ten platform at a read length of 151 bp. The published analysis was carried out like this. Reads lacking multiplex PCR primers were removed with Cutadapt, read pairs were merged with PEAR, and CDR3 regions were called with MiXCR default settings. Shannon entropy measured repertoire diversity, while clonality was calculated as one minus the Shannon entropy divided by the ln of the count of productive unique sequences. Clonotypes at a frequency of at least 0.5% were defined as dominant or high-frequency T-cell clones. TCRdb redid the processing of the public reads, applying fastp at Q25 and MiXCR, and retained in-frame beta chains. Each CDR3 protein appears once, grouped with its most common genes and DNA. None of the V and J calls come from the authors' own analysis; TCRdb made them. In all, the sample holds approximately 1,200 distinct CDR3 sequences, and around 48% of those were seen once. 16% of the sample belongs to the ten largest clones.

The data are from a study of immune heterogeneity within non-small cell lung tumors (dated by TCRdb to the late 2010s). For the wider study: By histology, the tumors included 10 to 11 non-squamous carcinomas, several squamous cell carcinomas and 1 tumor not otherwise specified. The study combined whole-exome sequencing, RNA-seq and TCR beta repertoire sequencing of multiple spatially distinct regions from each NSCLC tumor to examine intratumoral immune heterogeneity. For mutant peptides 8 to 11 amino acids long, netMHCpan-3.0 predicted neoantigen binding to the HLA alleles of each patient. Transcriptome data were available for just approximately 44 loci from around eleven patients, whereas TCR repertoire analysis spanned around 58 tumor loci from some 16 patients.

The trim is 6 bases for V and 2 bases for J, with a gap of 7 bases between the germline ends. The CDR3 contains 12 residues, cysteine and phenylalanine counted. The DNA shown is the 36-base CDR3, in frame from base 1. The germline V gene encodes CDR1 MNHEY and CDR2 SMNVEV (reference sequence). The investigation overall reported the following: Local tumor mutational burden and local T-cell repertoire clonality had a statistically significant but moderate positive correlation (R roughly 0.3). High-frequency TCR beta clonotypes were found to be largely distinct between individual patients. Within a given patient, the same dominant CDR3B clonotypes showed up repeatedly across loci, although different tumor locations also carried unique high-frequency clones.

This receptor was obtained from a man between 60 and 70 years old with non-small cell lung cancer. This receptor chain uses TRBV27 and TRBJ1-2, and TRBD1 may be the D gene, going by 5 matching bases. The sequenced sample was lung tumor tissue. The CDR3 region has the sequence CASRTGNYGYTF. The nucleotide sequence is TGTGCCAGCAGAACAGGCAACTATGGCTACACCTTC.